This T cell receptor (beta chain) derives from a study of CD8 T cells in Susac syndrome. Whole-study context: Treatment at blood withdrawal was none, corticosteroids, or intravenous immunoglobulin alone in Susac syndrome patients.

The authors negatively isolated CD8+ and CD4+ T cells and FACS-enriched TEMRA cells. The RNA, about 0.45 to 1 ug, was put through reverse transcription using random hexamers. TCRdb independently ran MiXCR on the immunoSEQ multiplex PCR reads; one entry per CDR3 protein. The table records about 150,000 distinct CDR3 sequences, 90% to 95% of them present only once. Germline values: CDR1 SGHTA, CDR2 FQGNSA. The CDR3 loop spans 13 amino acids. V lost 2 bases to trimming and J lost 7 bases, with 6 bases between them. Sequenced sample: CD4+ T cells from PBMCs. The chain combines TRBV7-2 with TRBJ1-6; D is undetermined. The sequence was collected from a human donor with Susac syndrome. The CDR3 sequence: CASSLMMNSPLHF. The CDR3 DNA follows: TGTGCCAGCAGCTTAATGATGAATTCACCCCTCCACTTT.